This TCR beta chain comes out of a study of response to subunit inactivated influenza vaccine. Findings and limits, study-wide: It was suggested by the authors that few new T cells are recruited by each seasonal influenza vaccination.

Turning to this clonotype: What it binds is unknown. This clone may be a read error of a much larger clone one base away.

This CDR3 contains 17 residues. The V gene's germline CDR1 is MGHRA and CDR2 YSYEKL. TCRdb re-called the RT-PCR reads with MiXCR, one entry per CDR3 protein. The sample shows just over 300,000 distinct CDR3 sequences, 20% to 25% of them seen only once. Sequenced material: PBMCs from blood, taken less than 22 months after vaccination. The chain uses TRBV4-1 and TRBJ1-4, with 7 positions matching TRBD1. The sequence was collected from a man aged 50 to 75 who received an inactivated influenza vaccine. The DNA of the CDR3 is TGCGCCAGCGGCCAAGGCTTGGGACAGACCGCGAATGAAAAACTGTTTTTT. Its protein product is CASGQGLGQTANEKLFF.